This TCR beta chain was sequenced in a study of graft-versus-host responses after intestinal transplantation. The study, taken as a whole, reports: The highest levels of circulating GvH clones went along with early declines in HvG clones after transplant. The study found high graft-versus-host to host-versus-graft clonal ratios in allografts of patients with graft-donor T cell macrochimerism.

Remarks on this clone: Its matching antigen is unknown.

Measured with immunoSEQ multiplex PCR; TCRdb has only the in-frame clones, and not every one. The sample holds more than 50,000 clones, roughly nine tenths seen once. The sequence derives from a human patient who received an intestinal transplant, so some T cells may come from the graft donor. Sequences were derived from PBMCs, sampled roughly 680 days after intestinal transplant.

CDR3 in amino acids: CASSDPWLGGTQYF. The CDR3 DNA sequence: TGCGCCAGCAGTGACCCCTGGCTGGGGGGGACCCAGTACTTC. V gene TRBV10-2 combines with J gene TRBJ2-5, with D possibly TRBD2 on 6 matching bases. This CDR3 comprises 14 residues. The germline gives CDR1 WSHSY, CDR2 SAAADI. V shed 3 bases and J shed 7 bases, with 15 bases lying between them.